Listed here are 21 T cell receptor beta chains from one sample, sequenced in a study of shared clonotypes between healthy human individuals. Using immunoSEQ multiplex PCR, the repertoire was profiled, and TCRdb retains in-frame clones only, with some absent. Here the sample spans around 700,000 clones, less than 80% being singletons. Specimen: memory CD4+ T cells sorted from blood. Subset meaning: CD45RA-negative fraction. Source of these receptors: a woman aged 25-40 years in good health.

The chain uses TRBV27 and TRBJ2-7; no reliable D call. This CDR3 has 13 amino acids. V was clipped by 2 bases and J by 2 bases, with 7 bases between them. Germline V gene lookup returns CDR1 MNHEY and CDR2 SMNVEV (reference sequence). The CDR3 region is CASSLGVPYEQYF. The CDR3 nucleotides read TGTGCCAGCAGTTTAGGTGTGCCCTACGAGCAGTACTTC.

This clone is a singleton in its sample. Here the CDR3 DNA reads TGTGCCAGCAGCTTTCCGGGACAGTTCTCTGGAAACACCATATATTTT. It encodes CASSFPGQFSGNTIYF. V usage is TRBV7-9 and J usage is TRBJ1-3; TRBD1 matches at 7 bases. V lost 3 bases to trimming and J lost 0 bases; unmatched junction nucleotides: 5. The CDR3 contains 16 residues. Germline values: CDR1 SEHNR, CDR2 FQNEAQ (reference sequence).

The rearrangement uses TRBV18 and TRBJ2-7, with 8 bases that match TRBD1. The germline V gene has CDR1 KGHSH and CDR2 LQKENI. With V trimmed by 3 bases and J by 5 bases, 6 bases remained unmatched. The CDR3 is 14 amino acids. The CDR3 DNA sequence: TGTGCCAGCTCACCCACAGGGGGACAACACGAGCAGTACTTC. Its protein product is CASSPTGGQHEQYF. Complete variable domain (other parts from reference TRBV18 and TRBJ2-7): NAGVMQNPRHLVRRRGQEARLRCSPMKGHSHVYWYRQLPEEGLKFMVYLQKENIIDESGMPKERFSAEFPKEGPSILRIQQVVRGDSAAYFCASSPTGGQHEQYFGPGTRLTVT.

V usage is TRBV27 and J usage is TRBJ2-3; 11 bases fit TRBD1. The length of the CDR3 is 16 residues. The V and J ends lost 5 bases and 2 bases, in that order; junction bases with no gene match: 6. From germline, CDR1 is MNHEY and CDR2 SMNVEV (reference sequence). CDR3 protein: CASSRPGQGVTDTQYF. DNA of the CDR3: TGTGCCAGCAGTCGGCCGGGACAGGGGGTCACAGATACGCAGTATTTT.

The chain employs TRBV4-1 and TRBJ2-1; tentatively, D is TRBD1 or TRBD2 (5 bases each). The CDR3 totals 16 residues. V was shortened by 1 base and J by 3 bases, with 13 bases between the two germline ends. Per germline, CDR1 MGHRA and CDR2 YSYEKL. CDR3 protein: CASSQAGTNHYNEQFF. In nucleotides, the CDR3 is TGCGCCAGCAGCCAAGCCGGGACCAACCACTACAATGAGCAGTTCTTC.

The CDR3 nucleotides read TGTGCCAGCAGCCTCCAGAGAGCTAACTATGGCTACACCTTC. As protein: CASSLQRANYGYTF. The J gene is TRBJ1-2, the V gene TRBV7-2; D uncertain. Looked up from germline, CDR1 is SGHTA and CDR2 is FQGNSA. This CDR3 comprises 14 residues. V gave up 5 bases and J gave up 0 bases, with 10 bases separating them.

CDR3 residues: CAWSVGGTGLNYGYTF. DNA of the CDR3: TGTGCCTGGAGTGTAGGAGGGACAGGGCTGAACTATGGCTACACCTTC. The V call is TRBV30, the J call TRBJ1-2; 9 positions match TRBD1. The CDR3 spans 16 residues. The germline V gene has CDR1 GTSNPN and CDR2 SVGIG (reference sequence). V lost 0 bases to trimming and J lost 2 bases; unmatched junction nucleotides: 7.

Only a few counts were recorded for this clone. CDR3 loop: CASRAGASNEKLFF. In nucleotides, the CDR3 is TGCGCCAGCAGAGCGGGGGCGTCTAATGAAAAACTGTTTTTT. The V gene is TRBV5-1, the J gene TRBJ1-4; tentatively, D is TRBD1 (6 bases). Trimming cost V 5 bases and J 3 bases, with 11 bases left between them. The CDR3 covers 14 residues. CDR1 and CDR2 (germline): SGHRS, YFSETQ.

This chain uses TRBV5-6 with TRBJ1-4; 12 bases align to TRBD1. The germline gives CDR1 SGHDT, CDR2 YYEEEE. This CDR3 has 17 residues. Germline trimming cut 3 bases from V and 5 bases from J; bases unmatched to any gene: 8. CDR3 sequence (DNA): TGTGCCAGCAGCTCCCCGGGACAGGGGGCTTCCAATGAAAAACTGTTTTTT. Translated, it gives CASSSPGQGASNEKLFF.

The rearrangement uses TRBV28 and TRBJ2-1; the match to TRBD2 covers 7 bases. This CDR3 contains 14 residues. J gave up 3 bases and V 8 bases, and 7 bases lay outside the gene matches. Germline CDR1 is MDHEN and CDR2 is SYDVKM. CDR3 sequence reads: CASQSGVFYNEQFF. DNA of the CDR3: TGTGCCAGCCAGAGCGGGGTGTTCTACAATGAGCAGTTCTTC.

The chain employs TRBV5-6 and TRBJ2-1, with 7 bases fitting TRBD2. CDR1 and CDR2 (germline): SGHDT, YYEEEE. The CDR3 is 16 amino acids. V lost 4 bases, J lost 3 bases, and 10 bases stayed unmatched. CDR3 residues: CASSQADRGGYNEQFF. The DNA for the CDR3 is TGTGCCAGCAGCCAAGCAGACCGCGGGGGCTACAATGAGCAGTTCTTC.

This clone has just one count. The chain couples TRBV10-3 to TRBJ1-5, with a tentative D call TRBD1 (5 bases). Deletions cut 6 bases from V and 6 bases from J, with 15 bases between. From germline, CDR1 is ENHRY and CDR2 SYGVKD. This CDR3 spans 14 amino acids. CDR3 DNA: TGTGCCATCAGCCCAGGGTTTGAGGGTCAGCCCCAGCATTTT. Translated: CAISPGFEGQPQHF.

The chain couples TRBV7-2 to TRBJ1-4; D remains unclear. The length of the CDR3 is 15 residues. The germline V and J ends were trimmed by 1 base and 0 bases, with 6 bases remaining between them. The germline V gene has CDR1 SGHTA and CDR2 FQGNSA. CDR3 in amino acids: CASSLGSTTNEKLFF. DNA of the CDR3: TGTGCCAGCAGCTTAGGGTCAACAACTAATGAAAAACTGTTTTTT.

This chain uses TRBV19 with TRBJ1-1, with TRBD1 matching 7 bases. V lost 6 bases and J lost 4; bases outside the gene matches: 8. Germline CDR1 is LNHDA and CDR2 is SQIVND (reference sequence). The CDR3 sequence is 14 residues long. This chain's CDR3 is CASSTQGIGTEAFF. The CDR3 DNA sequence: TGTGCCAGTAGCACACAGGGGATAGGCACTGAAGCTTTCTTT.

The chain uses TRBV6-1 and TRBJ2-2, with TRBD2 matching 8 bases. This CDR3 region has 18 residues. From germline, CDR1 is MNHNS and CDR2 SASEGT. V lost 1 base and J lost 2; bases outside the gene matches: 9. CDR3 region: CASSEVDRLAGNTGELFF. DNA for the CDR3: TGTGCCAGCAGTGAAGTAGATCGTCTAGCGGGTAACACCGGGGAGCTGTTTTTT.

The J gene is TRBJ2-7, the V gene TRBV11-2; D possibly corresponds to TRBD2 (6 bases). CDR1 is SGHAT, CDR2 FQNNGV, per germline. CDR3 size: 15 residues. Trimming pared 2 bases from V and 0 bases from J, leaving 11 bases between. The CDR3 sequence is CASSLRDLASYEQYF. As DNA, the CDR3 is TGTGCCAGCAGCTTACGGGACTTGGCCTCCTACGAGCAGTACTTC.

In the case of this clone: Distinct nucleotide sequences in the sample also encode this CDR3. V gene TRBV7-9 combines with J gene TRBJ1-5, with 7 bases fitting TRBD1. After removal of 0 bases from V and 6 bases from J, the junction contained 2 bases not matched to a gene. Germline V gene sequence: CDR1 SEHNR, CDR2 FQNEAQ (reference sequence). This CDR3 has 14 amino acids. CDR3 nucleotides: TGTGCCAGCAGCTTAGCAGGGGGCGGTCAGCCCCAGCATTTT. Its translation is CASSLAGGGQPQHF. Drawing the rest from reference TRBV7-9 and TRBJ1-5, the complete variable domain is DTGVSQNPRHKITKRGQNVTFRCDPISEHNRLYWYRQTLGQGPEFLTYFQNEAQLEKSRLLSDRFSAERPKGSFSTLEIQRTEQGDSAMYLCASSLAGGGQPQHFGDGTRLSIL.

This clone was observed a few times. Additional DNA sequences in this sample encode the identical CDR3. The J gene is TRBJ2-3, the V gene TRBV7-2; D may be TRBD1 or TRBD2 (5 bases each). The V end lost 5 bases, the J end lost 4 bases, and 13 bases lay between the germline ends. Per the germline V gene, CDR1 is SGHTA and CDR2 is FQGNSA. This CDR3 region has 14 residues. The CDR3 reads CASSLLRGADTQYF. The DNA for the CDR3 is TGTGCCAGCAGCCTACTCAGAGGGGCAGATACGCAGTATTTT.

This chain connects TRBV18 to TRBJ2-7, with D hard to call. Germline CDR1 is KGHSH and CDR2 is LQKENI. The CDR3 loop spans 14 amino acids. V lost 0 bases, J lost 2 bases, and 8 bases lay in between. CDR3 in amino acids: CASSPPSQTYEQYF. The CDR3 nucleotides read TGTGCCAGCTCACCACCAAGTCAGACCTACGAGCAGTACTTC.

V is TRBV10-3 and J is TRBJ1-4, with D possibly TRBD1 on 5 matching bases. CDR1 is ENHRY, CDR2 SYGVKD, per germline. Trimming left V 0 bases short and J 0 bases short, with 8 bases between. The CDR3 is made up of 16 amino acids. Here the CDR3 DNA reads TGTGCCATCAGTGAGTCGACAGATGCAACTAATGAAAAACTGTTTTTT. Translation: CAISESTDATNEKLFF.

The chain employs TRBV27 and TRBJ2-1; 10 nucleotides agree with TRBD2. Trimming at V came to 6 bases and at J to 11 bases, leaving 10 bases not matched to a gene. From germline, CDR1 is MNHEY and CDR2 SMNVEV (reference sequence). The CDR3 loop spans 14 amino acids. As DNA, the CDR3 is TGTGCCAGCAGCACTAGCGGGAAGCCCAAAAAGCAGTTCTTC. Amino acids: CASSTSGKPKKQFF.